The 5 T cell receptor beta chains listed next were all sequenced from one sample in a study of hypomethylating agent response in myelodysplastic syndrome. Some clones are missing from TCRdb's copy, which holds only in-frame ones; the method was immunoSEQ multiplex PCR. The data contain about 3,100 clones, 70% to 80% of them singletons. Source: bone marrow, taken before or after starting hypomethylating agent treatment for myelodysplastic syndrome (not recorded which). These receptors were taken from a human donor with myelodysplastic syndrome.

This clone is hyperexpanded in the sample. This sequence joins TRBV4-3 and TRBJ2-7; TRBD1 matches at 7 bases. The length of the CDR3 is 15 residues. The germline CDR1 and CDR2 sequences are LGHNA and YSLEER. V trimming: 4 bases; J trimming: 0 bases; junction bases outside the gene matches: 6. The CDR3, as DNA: TGCGCCAGCAGCCCGGACAGGCGAAGCTCCTACGAGCAGTACTTC. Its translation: CASSPDRRSSYEQYF.

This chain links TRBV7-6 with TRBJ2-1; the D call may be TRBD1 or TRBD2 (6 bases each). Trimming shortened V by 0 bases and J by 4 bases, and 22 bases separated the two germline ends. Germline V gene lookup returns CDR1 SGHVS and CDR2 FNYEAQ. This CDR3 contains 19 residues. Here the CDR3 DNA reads TGTGCCAGCAGCTTAGCCTTACTCGGGGGCCTCACCGGTTACAATGAGCAGTTCTTC. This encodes CASSLALLGGLTGYNEQFF. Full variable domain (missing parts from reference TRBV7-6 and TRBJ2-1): GAGVSQSPRYKVTKRGQDVALRCDPISGHVSLYWYRQALGQGPEFLTYFNYEAQQDKSGLPNDRFSAERPEGSISTLTIQRTEQRDSAMYRCASSLALLGGLTGYNEQFFGPGTRLTVL.

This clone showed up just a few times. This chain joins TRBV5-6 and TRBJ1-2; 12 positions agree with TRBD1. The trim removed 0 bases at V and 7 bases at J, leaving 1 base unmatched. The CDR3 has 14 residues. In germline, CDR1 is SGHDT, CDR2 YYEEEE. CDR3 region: CASSLAGQGAGYTF. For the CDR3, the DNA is TGTGCCAGCAGCTTGGCGGGACAGGGGGCTGGCTACACCTTC.

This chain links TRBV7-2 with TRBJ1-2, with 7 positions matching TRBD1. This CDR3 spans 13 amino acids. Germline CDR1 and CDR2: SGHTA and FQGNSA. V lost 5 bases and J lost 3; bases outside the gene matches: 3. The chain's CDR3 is CASSQDRDYGYTF. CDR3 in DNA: TGTGCCAGCAGCCAAGACAGGGACTATGGCTACACCTTC.

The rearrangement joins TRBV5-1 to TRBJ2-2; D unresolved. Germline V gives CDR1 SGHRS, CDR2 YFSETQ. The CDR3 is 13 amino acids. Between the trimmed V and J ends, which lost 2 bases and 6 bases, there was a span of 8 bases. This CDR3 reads CASSFWEPGELFF. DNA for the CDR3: TGCGCCAGCAGCTTTTGGGAACCCGGGGAGCTGTTTTTT. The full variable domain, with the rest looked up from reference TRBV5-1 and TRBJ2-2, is KAGVTQTPRYLIKTRGQQVTLSCSPISGHRSVSWYQQTPGQGLQFLFEYFSETQRNKGNFPGRFSGRQFSNSRSEMNVSTLELGDSALYLCASSFWEPGELFFGEGSRLTVL.